The 5 T cell receptor beta chains below all came from one sample that was sequenced in a study of blood T cell repertoires in COVID-19. Generated by immunoSEQ multiplex PCR, the TCRdb table keeps only in-frame clones and is missing some. Among approximately 250,000 clones, 80% to 90% were seen once, and the ten largest hold 4.1%. What was sequenced was PBMCs or T cells enriched from blood (not recorded which). The origin of the receptors is a woman in her twenties or thirties with acute COVID-19.

The chain employs TRBV29-1 and TRBJ1-1; D is uncertain. The V end lost 2 bases, the J end lost 4 bases, and 14 bases lay between the germline ends. Germline lookup yields CDR1 SQVTM and CDR2 ANQGSEA. The CDR3 consists of 14 residues. DNA of the CDR3: TGCAGCGTTGAACTCGGCGGCGCGGGCACTGAAGCTTTCTTT. Encoded protein: CSVELGGAGTEAFF.

In DNA form, the CDR3 reads TGTGCCAGCAGCTTATCACTAGCGGGAGGCCACGAGCAGTACTTC. Amino acids: CASSLSLAGGHEQYF. V is TRBV7-2 and J is TRBJ2-7; 12 nucleotides align to TRBD2. The trim removed 2 bases at V and 5 bases at J, leaving 4 bases unmatched. Germline loops: CDR1 SGHTA, CDR2 FQGNSA. CDR3 length: 15 amino acids.

This clone showed up just once. This sequence joins TRBV7-2 and TRBJ2-7; TRBD2 matches at 7 bases. The CDR3 is 16 residues long. Trimming took 4 bases from V and 0 from J; bases not matched to a gene: 9. CDR1 and CDR2 (germline): SGHTA, FQGNSA. The CDR3: CASSSPGRRGSYEQYF. The DNA for the CDR3 is TGTGCCAGCAGCTCTCCCGGGAGGCGAGGCTCCTACGAGCAGTACTTC.

The chain links TRBV5-4 to TRBJ1-2; D remains ambiguous. V lost 0 bases, J lost 10 bases, and 10 bases lay in between. This CDR3 has 12 amino acids. CDR1 is SGHNT and CDR2 is YYREEE in the germline V gene (reference sequence). In DNA, the CDR3 is TGTGCCAGCAGCTTGGAACAGTCGGACTACACCTTC. Translation gives CASSLEQSDYTF. Filled out from reference TRBV5-4 and TRBJ1-2, the complete variable domain reads ETGVTQSPTHLIKTRGQQVTLRCSSQSGHNTVSWYQQALGQGPQFIFQYYREEENGRGNFPPRFSGLQFPNYSSELNVNALELDDSALYLCASSLEQSDYTFGSGTRLTVV.

The rearrangement links TRBV27 to TRBJ2-2; 7 bases align to TRBD2. The CDR3 is 12 residues long. Germline V CDR1 and CDR2: MNHEY, SMNVEV (reference sequence). The trim removed 11 bases at V and 6 bases at J, leaving 6 bases unmatched. CDR3 sequence: CAARGWSGELFF. CDR3 DNA sequence: TGTGCCGCGCGGGGGTGGTCCGGGGAGCTGTTTTTT.